This is a list of T cell receptor beta chains from one sample in a study of Tregs in tolerant kidney transplant recipients. Their antigens remain unidentified. Here immunoSEQ multiplex PCR was the method, and the copy in TCRdb shows in-frame clones only, minus some. This sample has about 44,000 clones, with roughly 96% found just once. The sample taken for sequencing was Tregs from blood cultured with allogeneic cells. The source of these receptors is a human donor in good health. Both conserved end residues are trimmed from each CDR3. D genes are given only for firm matches.

>TRBD1|TRBV7-9
ASSSWDRESYNEQF
>-|TRBV27
ASSRPSYNSPLH
>-|TRBV25-1
ASSEYGGPRGDTQY
>-|TRBV2
ASSESYIDRPAGNTEAF
>-|TRBV30
AWSLPGIGSPLH
>-|TRBV6-6
ASRGPLYTEAF
>-|TRBV18
ASSPGGETQY
>TRBD1|TRBV19
ASSAHPGQGLFNYGYT
>-|TRBV6-1
ASSVRTLYGYT
>-|TRBV2
ASRLDPEEEKLF
>TRBD1|TRBV19
ASSIDDRGSTGELF
>-|TRBV6-6
ASSSTGYYGYT
>-|TRBV4-1
ASSQDRTTNTGELF
>TRBD2|TRBV29-1
SVSSGLDYNEQF
>-|TRBV20-1
SASGGYEQY
>TRBD1|TRBV6-5
ATSRDRGSYEQY
>-|TRBV5-4
ASSLDYSEQY
>-|TRBV6-6
ASSYVLANTEAF
>-|TRBV19
ASSVQVNQPQH